These 10 T cell receptor beta chains originate from one sample sequenced in a study of human thymus T cells. Measured with immunoSEQ multiplex PCR; TCRdb has only the in-frame clones, and not every one. The top ten hold roughly 0.03% of the sample, which has tens of thousands of clones, roughly 96% seen once. Thymus tissue for the work was resected from patients undergoing corrective heart surgery. Input material: thymus tissue. These TCRs come from a boy less than two years old with a congenital heart defect but otherwise immunologically healthy.

This clone was recorded a few times. The chain carries TRBV27 and TRBJ2-2; tentative D call: TRBD1 (6 bases). V was trimmed by 7 bases and J by 6 bases, leaving 9 bases between them. The CDR3 is 12 residues long. Germline assignment: CDR1 MNHEY and CDR2 SMNVEV (reference sequence). The CDR3 spells CASTTGPGELFF. CDR3 DNA: TGTGCCAGCACTACAGGGCCCGGGGAGCTGTTTTTT.

This clone appeared a single time. V is TRBV5-1 and J is TRBJ2-1; D is possibly TRBD2 (6 bases). CDR1 and CDR2 from the germline V gene are SGHRS and YFSETQ. The ends were cut back, 3 bases at V and 5 bases at J, with 21 bases in the middle. The CDR3 spans 17 residues. In nucleotides, the CDR3 is TGCGCCAGCAGCTCATCGATACTAGCCGGGACCAACAATGAGCAGTTCTTC. It is translated as CASSSSILAGTNNEQFF.

This clone appeared once. The CDR3 nucleotides read TGTGCCACCAGCAGAGAAGGTGCTGGGGAAGAGACCCAGTACTTC. This translates into CATSREGAGEETQYF. The chain links TRBV15 to TRBJ2-5; no reliable D call. V lost 0 bases and J lost 3, with 11 bases in between. The V gene's germline CDR1 is LNHNV and CDR2 YYDKDF (reference sequence). The CDR3 extends over 15 amino acids. The variable domain in full, completed from reference TRBV15 and TRBJ2-5, reads DAMVIQNPRYQVTQFGKPVTLSCSQTLNHNVMYWYQQKSSQAPKLLFHYYDKDFNNEADTPDNFQSRRPNTSFCFLDIRSPGLGDTAMYLCATSREGAGEETQYFGPGTRLLVL.

The chain has TRBV25-1 and TRBJ2-1; 10 nucleotides line up with TRBD1. Germline lookup yields CDR1 MGHDK and CDR2 SYGVNS. V gave up 5 bases and J gave up 7 bases; unmatched junction bases: 8. This CDR3 comprises 15 residues. DNA for the CDR3: TGTGCCAGCAGTAGACAGGGGGCATATTCAAATGAGCAGTTCTTC. Its translation: CASSRQGAYSNEQFF. Looking up the rest from reference TRBV25-1 and TRBJ2-1 gives the full variable domain: EADIYQTPRYLVIGTGKKITLECSQTMGHDKMYWYQQDPGMELHLIHYSYGVNSTEKGDLSSESTVSRIRTEHFPLTLESARPSHTSQYLCASSRQGAYSNEQFFGPGTRLTVL.

V usage is TRBV21-1 and J usage is TRBJ1-5; the tabulated D call, TRBD1, remains unverified against the DNA. TRBV21-1 has pseudogene status. This CDR3 comprises 17 residues. The CDR3: CASSKALWRQRNQPQHF. The CDR3 DNA is TGTGCCAGCAGCAAAGCGCTTTGGAGACAGAGAAATCAGCCCCAGCATTTT.

The chain carries TRBV27 and TRBJ2-1; no firm D call. The germline V gene has CDR1 MNHEY and CDR2 SMNVEV (reference sequence). CDR3 length equals 13 residues. CDR3 DNA: TGTGTCACAGCACCAGCTGGACACAATGAGCAGTTCTTC. Its translation is CVTAPAGHNEQFF.

The V gene is TRBV30, the J gene TRBJ1-3; D unclear. The germline V and J ends were trimmed by 5 bases and 8 bases, with 19 bases remaining between them. The germline gives CDR1 GTSNPN, CDR2 SVGIG (reference sequence). The CDR3 totals 14 residues. CDR3 nucleotide sequence: TGTGCCTGGGAATTAAAAGCCCTACCGGACACCATATATTTT. Translation gives CAWELKALPDTIYF.

The chain uses TRBV19 and TRBJ1-5; 8 bases align to TRBD1. The CDR3 totals 16 residues. Trimming at V came to 4 bases and at J to 6 bases, leaving 11 bases not matched to a gene. Germline V gives CDR1 LNHDA, CDR2 SQIVND (reference sequence). In DNA form, the CDR3 reads TGTGCCAGTAGTAAAAGTAGGACAGGGAGTTCTCAGCCCCAGCATTTT. Amino acid sequence: CASSKSRTGSSQPQHF. Drawing the rest from reference TRBV19 and TRBJ1-5, the complete variable domain is DGGITQSPKYLFRKEGQNVTLSCEQNLNHDAMYWYRQDPGQGLRLIYYSQIVNDFQKGDIAEGYSVSREKKESFPLTVTSAQKNPTAFYLCASSKSRTGSSQPQHFGDGTRLSIL.

This sequence joins TRBV5-1 and TRBJ2-3, with TRBD2 matching over 12 bases. Germline V gene lookup returns CDR1 SGHRS and CDR2 YFSETQ. The CDR3 has 20 amino acids. After removal of 1 base from V and 1 base from J, the junction contained 13 bases not matched to a gene. CDR3 nucleotide sequence: TGCGCCAGCAGCTTGTTGACTAGCGGGAGTTCGCTACTTCGCACAGATACGCAGTATTTT. It codes for CASSLLTSGSSLLRTDTQYF.

The rearrangement uses TRBV2 and TRBJ2-1; TRBD2 agrees at 8 bases. Losses at the gene ends were 4 bases for V and 7 bases for J; bases not matched to a gene: 6. This CDR3 region has 14 residues. Germline V gene lookup returns CDR1 SNHLY and CDR2 FYNNEI. The CDR3 DNA is TGTGCCAGCAGTGGTCGACTAGCGCCTAATGAGCAGTTCTTC. Translation: CASSGRLAPNEQFF.